This TCR beta chain was sequenced in a study of blood T cell repertoires in COVID-19. On the study more broadly: The study drew acute and convalescent COVID-19 samples from the United States, Italy and Spain. Sources were T cells, B-cell-depleted T cells, or PBMCs; the material itself was cDNA or gDNA.

This CDR3 is 11 amino acids long. Germline CDR1 is DFQATT and CDR2 is SNEGSKA (reference sequence). The V end lost 6 bases, the J end lost 4 bases, and 7 bases lay between the germline ends. Source study methods: Nucleated cell number was recorded as an estimate derived from reference gene primer amplification. Clones were sequenced by immunoSEQ multiplex PCR, and TCRdb holds only the in-frame ones, with some missing. V and J calls and clone size are those listed in that table; D and trimming were worked out from the DNA. Seen here are about 49,000 clones, 65% to 85% observed once, and the top ten hold around 1.6%.

The sample consisted of peripheral blood. V gene TRBV20-1 combines with J gene TRBJ2-1; D is unresolved. The sequence derives from a man aged 45-65 years with acute or convalescent COVID-19. DNA of the CDR3: TGCAGTGCCTCCGGGTACAATGAGCAGTTCTTC. Translating it yields CSASGYNEQFF.